This note documents a single T cell receptor beta chain sequence. The CDR3 covers 13 residues. Germline V gives CDR1 MNHEY, CDR2 SMNVEV (reference sequence). V lost 0 bases to trimming and J lost 5 bases, with 6 bases between them. The data were taken from a study of blood T cell repertoires in COVID-19. Study in general: In each case, the material was cDNA or gDNA derived from T cells, B-cell-depleted T cells, or PBMCs.

The method was immunoSEQ multiplex PCR; TCRdb's version includes in-frame clones alone and lacks a portion of them. Of 150,000 to 200,000 clones in the sample, roughly nine tenths are singletons; the top ten hold 7% to 8%. This clonotype was obtained from an elderly woman in a cohort sampled during active or convalescent COVID-19. Sample: peripheral blood. J is TRBJ2-3 and V is TRBV27; D not resolved. The CDR3 nucleotides are TGTGCCAGCAGTTTATCGAGAATAGATACGCAGTATTTT. This sequence encodes CASSLSRIDTQYF.